These 19 T cell receptor beta chains share one sample of origin, sequenced in a study of T-cell reconstitution after alpha-beta-depleted transplantation in children. Preparation of the TCRbeta library used unique molecular identifiers. TCRdb fed the PCR reads into MiXCR, producing one record per CDR3 protein. Of roughly 100,000 distinct CDR3 sequences listed, roughly 8.8% are singletons. The source material was PBMCs from the stem cell graft donor, sampled from the stem cell graft. These receptors were collected from a human donor who donated a stem cell graft to a child with congenital amegakaryocytic thrombocytopenia.

The sample holds one count of this clonotype. A much bigger clone sits one base away, suggesting this may be a read error. The chain has TRBV28 and TRBJ1-1; maybe TRBD1 (5 bases). The CDR3 totals 14 residues. Trimming removed 6 bases from V and 3 bases from J, with 14 bases in between. CDR1 is MDHEN, CDR2 SYDVKM, per germline. CDR3 amino acids: CASRAPGRDTEAFF. CDR3 nucleotides: TGTGCCAGCAGAGCACCGGGACGGGACACTGAAGCTTTCTTT.

This clonotype was counted many times. CDR3 DNA: TGCGCCAGCAGAGGAGACAGGGTCTACGAGCAGTACTTC. This gives the protein CASRGDRVYEQYF. J is TRBJ2-7 and V is TRBV5-1, with TRBD1 matching over 7 bases. Germline CDR1 and CDR2: SGHRS and YFSETQ. The CDR3 loop spans 13 amino acids. Trimming cost V 5 bases and J 3 bases; bases outside gene matches: 5.

This clonotype was picked up many times. This chain connects TRBV15 to TRBJ2-2; a weak D match, TRBD1 (5 bases). CDR1 and CDR2 (germline): LNHNV, YYDKDF (reference sequence). The length of the CDR3 is 15 residues. Deletions cut 0 bases from V and 14 bases from J, with 19 bases between. This CDR3 is CATSRDQTDTMELFF. The CDR3, as DNA: TGTGCCACCAGCAGAGACCAGACAGACACAATGGAACTGTTTTTT.

This clonotype has a count of ten or more. The chain recombines TRBV7-2 with TRBJ2-5; the D gene could be TRBD1 or TRBD2 (6 bases each). V lost 5 bases, J lost 5 bases, and 24 bases lay in between. The germline gives CDR1 SGHTA, CDR2 FQGNSA. The CDR3 is 17 residues long. This chain's CDR3 is CASSPNEGGWGAETQYF. CDR3 bases: TGTGCCAGCAGCCCTAATGAGGGAGGTTGGGGGGCGGAGACCCAGTACTTC.

This clonotype has at least ten counts. This chain links TRBV2 with TRBJ2-1; 10 nucleotides line up with TRBD2. J gave up 8 bases and V 2 bases, and 6 bases lay outside the gene matches. Germline V CDR1 and CDR2: SNHLY, FYNNEI. This CDR3 has 15 amino acids. The DNA for the CDR3 is TGTGCCAGCAGTGAACTAGCGGGAGTCGTGGATGAGCAGTTCTTC. It specifies CASSELAGVVDEQFF.

In its sample, this clonotype was seen a few times. The gene calls are TRBV6-2 or TRBV6-3 and TRBJ2-3, with 7 bases fitting TRBD2. Germline V gene lookup returns CDR1 MNHEY and CDR2 SVGEGT. V lost 6 bases and J lost 5; bases outside the gene matches: 5. This CDR3 region has 13 residues. In nucleotides, the CDR3 is TGTGCCAGCAGCGGACTAGTTGAAGATACGCAGTATTTT. Its protein is CASSGLVEDTQYF.

This chain links TRBV7-2 with TRBJ2-7, with 8 positions matching TRBD1. J lost 0 bases, V lost 2 bases, and 6 bases had no gene match. The CDR3 is 16 amino acids. Per germline, CDR1 SGHTA and CDR2 FQGNSA. Here the CDR3 reads CASSLSWDRPSYEQYF. The CDR3 DNA follows: TGTGCCAGCAGCTTATCCTGGGACAGGCCCTCCTACGAGCAGTACTTC. Complete variable domain (other parts from reference TRBV7-2 and TRBJ2-7): GAGVSQSPSNKVTEKGKDVELRCDPISGHTALYWYRQSLGQGLEFLIYFQGNSAPDKSGLPSDRFSAERTGGSVSTLTIQRTQQEDSAVYLCASSLSWDRPSYEQYFGPGTRLTVT.

This clonotype occurred a few times. The chain has TRBV7-2 and TRBJ2-2; D is unclear. This CDR3 spans 13 amino acids. CDR1 is SGHTA, CDR2 FQGNSA, per germline. The V end was cut by 5 bases, the J end by 5 bases, with 9 bases between. CDR3 DNA: TGTGCCAGCAGCGGGATCCGGACCGGGGAGCTGTTTTTT. This sequence encodes CASSGIRTGELFF.

At least ten counts were recorded for this clonotype. The chain links TRBV29-1 to TRBJ1-3; 7 nucleotides agree with TRBD1. The V gene end was trimmed by 7 bases and the J gene end by 2 bases; junction bases not matched to a gene: 8. CDR1 SQVTM and CDR2 ANQGSEA come from the germline V gene. This CDR3 has 14 residues. This CDR3 is CSGRLQGAGNTIYF. The CDR3 nucleotides are TGCAGCGGCCGCCTTCAGGGGGCTGGAAACACCATATATTTT.

This clonotype was observed at least ten times. This chain connects TRBV12-3 or TRBV12-4 to TRBJ1-6; 7 nucleotides agree with TRBD1. V shed 2 bases and J 8 bases; nucleotides not matched to a gene: 9. This CDR3 is 16 amino acids long. CDR3 region: CASSLSGGDSYSPLHF. The CDR3 DNA is TGTGCCAGCAGTTTATCAGGTGGGGACAGTTATTCACCCCTCCACTTT.

The gene calls are TRBV5-4 and TRBJ2-3; no definite D call. Trimming took off 4 bases at V and 6 bases at J, with 9 bases between the two ends. CDR1 is SGHNT and CDR2 is YYREEE in the germline V gene (reference sequence). The CDR3 runs 12 residues. CDR3 sequence: CASSKEADTQYF. CDR3 bases: TGTGCCAGCAGCAAAGAAGCGGATACGCAGTATTTT.

In its sample, this clonotype was seen many times. V gene TRBV5-1 combines with J gene TRBJ1-1; possibly TRBD1 for D (5 bases). V dropped 0 bases and J dropped 5 bases, with 11 bases sitting between them. This CDR3 is built from 14 residues. Looked up from germline, CDR1 is SGHRS and CDR2 is YFSETQ. The CDR3 nucleotides are TGCGCCAGCAGCTTGGAATTCTGGGGGACTGAAGCTTTCTTT. Protein sequence: CASSLEFWGTEAFF.

The V call is TRBV7-8, the J call TRBJ1-1; D gene unclear. This CDR3 is 18 amino acids long. The germline V and J ends were trimmed by 1 base and 0 bases, with 18 bases remaining between them. CDR1 is SGHVS, CDR2 FQNEAQ, per germline. CDR3 nucleotide sequence: TGTGCCAGCAGCTTAGGATTCGGCAGGAGCTCCTTGAACACTGAAGCTTTCTTT. Translation gives CASSLGFGRSSLNTEAFF.

The chain employs TRBV30 and TRBJ1-1, with 8 bases that match TRBD1. This CDR3 contains 13 residues. CDR1 and CDR2 from the germline V gene are GTSNPN and SVGIG (reference sequence). V shed 5 bases and J 4 bases; nucleotides not matched to a gene: 6. This CDR3 is CAWCGQGGTEAFF. Here the CDR3 DNA reads TGTGCCTGGTGTGGACAGGGTGGCACTGAAGCTTTCTTT.

Of note for this clonotype: Possible read error: a much larger clone is one base away. This rearrangement joins TRBV4-3 to TRBJ2-1; no definite D call. Trimming cost V 0 bases and J 5 bases, with 14 bases left between them. Germline assignment: CDR1 LGHNA and CDR2 YSLEER. CDR3 length: 16 residues. CDR3: CASSQDYFGVDNEQFF. CDR3 nucleotide sequence: TGCGCCAGCAGCCAAGACTACTTTGGGGTTGACAATGAGCAGTTCTTC.

This clonotype was picked up many times. This chain uses TRBV29-1 with TRBJ2-7; D assignment may be TRBD1 or TRBD2 (5 bases each). Germline values: CDR1 SQVTM, CDR2 ANQGSEA. The CDR3 contains 13 residues. Trimming left V 7 bases short and J 5 bases short, with 18 bases between. CDR3 nucleotide sequence: TGCAGCGCCAAGGGACCCGGCGTTCACGAGCAGTACTTC. It specifies CSAKGPGVHEQYF.

This clonotype was recorded at least ten times. The gene calls are TRBV12-3 or TRBV12-4 and TRBJ2-5; D may be TRBD2 (5 bases). The CDR3 is 14 amino acids. The V end was cut by 8 bases, the J end by 3 bases, with 16 bases between. This CDR3 reads CASGRGLAEETQYF. DNA for the CDR3: TGTGCCAGCGGACGAGGGCTAGCCGAAGAGACCCAGTACTTC.

Many counts were recorded for this clonotype. V gene TRBV20-1 combines with J gene TRBJ1-1; D is possibly TRBD1 (5 bases). Germline V CDR1 and CDR2: DFQATT, SNEGSKA (reference sequence). CDR3 size: 14 residues. V was trimmed by 3 bases and J by 8 bases, leaving 19 bases between them. CDR3 coding DNA: TGCAGTGCTAGCGAAGGGGTATCGAGGGTAGAAGCTTTCTTT. As protein: CSASEGVSRVEAFF.

This clonotype showed up many times. The chain is built from TRBV7-2 and TRBJ2-5; 9 nucleotides line up with TRBD2. CDR1 is SGHTA and CDR2 is FQGNSA in the germline V gene. V lost 4 bases, J lost 4 bases, and 10 bases stayed unmatched. The CDR3 is 16 residues long. As DNA, the CDR3 is TGTGCCAGCAGCTCCGGACTAGCGCCTCGGGTAGAGACCCAGTACTTC. This gives the protein CASSSGLAPRVETQYF.